These 3 T cell receptor beta chains share one sample of origin, sequenced in a study of T cell repertoires in cytomegalovirus infection. MiXCR, run by TCRdb on the reads, gives a single entry per CDR3 protein. The sample records approximately 400,000 distinct CDR3 sequences, roughly 31% being singletons. Sequencing was performed on PBMCs. The receptors shown here come from a human donor in good health (CMV status not recorded). Some clones in this sample may be carry-over from other donors' samples.

This clonotype was recorded many times. This chain links TRBV12-3 or TRBV12-4 with TRBJ1-5, with 10 bases matching TRBD1. CDR3 length equals 17 residues. J gave up 0 bases and V 3 bases, and 5 bases lay outside the gene matches. CDR3 protein: CASSLGQGTSSNQPQHF. The DNA for the CDR3 is TGTGCCAGCAGTTTGGGACAGGGGACGTCTAGCAATCAGCCCCAGCATTTT.

This clonotype occurred a few times. The chain employs TRBV28 and TRBJ1-1; 7 nucleotides line up with TRBD1. The CDR3 runs 15 residues. With V trimmed by 4 bases and J by 3 bases, 8 bases remained unmatched. CDR1 is MDHEN, CDR2 SYDVKM, per germline. CDR3 sequence reads: CASSSVHRGYTEAFF. For the CDR3, the DNA is TGTGCCAGCAGTTCAGTGCACAGGGGTTACACTGAAGCTTTCTTT.

This clonotype was recorded many times. The rearrangement links TRBV6-5 to TRBJ1-1, with D unresolved. The CDR3 length is 15 residues. Germline CDR1 MNHEY, CDR2 SVGAGI. Trimming took off 0 bases at V and 1 base at J, with 9 bases between the two ends. The CDR3 spells CASSYSRGSNTEAFF. The DNA for the CDR3 is TGTGCCAGCAGTTACTCGCGGGGTTCGAACACTGAAGCTTTCTTT.